This TCR beta chain was captured by sequencing in a study of CXCR3-negative and CXCR3-positive naive CD8 T cells. Via 5' RACE with UMI labels, TRB cDNA libraries were prepared. TCRdb re-called the 5' RACE reads and gives one entry per CDR3 protein, without DNA. The sample has over 7,000 distinct CDR3 sequences. The length of the CDR3 is 15 residues. Germline V lookup: CDR1 SNHLY, CDR2 FYNNEI. The receptor comes from a human donor in good health. Some clones in this sample may be carry-over from other donors' samples. Material: naive CXCR3- CD8+ T cells from blood. Subset noted: CD45RO-CCR7+CD27+CD95- naive CD8+ T cells lacking CXCR3 (TNR3-). V usage is TRBV2 and J usage is TRBJ2-1; TCRdb's D call of TRBD1 is untestable without DNA. CDR3 sequence: CASSAGRLSYNEQFF.